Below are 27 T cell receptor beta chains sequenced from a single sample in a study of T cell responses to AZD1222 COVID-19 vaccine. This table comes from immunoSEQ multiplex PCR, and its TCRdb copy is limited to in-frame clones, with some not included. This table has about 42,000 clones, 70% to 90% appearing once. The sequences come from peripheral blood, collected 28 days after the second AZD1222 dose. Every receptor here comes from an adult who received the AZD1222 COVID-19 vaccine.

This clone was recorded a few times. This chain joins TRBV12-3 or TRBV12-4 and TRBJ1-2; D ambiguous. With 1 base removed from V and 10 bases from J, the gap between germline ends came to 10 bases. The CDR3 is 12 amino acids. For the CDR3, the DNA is TGTGCCAGCAGTTTAGACCGACGGACCTACACCTTC. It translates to CASSLDRRTYTF.

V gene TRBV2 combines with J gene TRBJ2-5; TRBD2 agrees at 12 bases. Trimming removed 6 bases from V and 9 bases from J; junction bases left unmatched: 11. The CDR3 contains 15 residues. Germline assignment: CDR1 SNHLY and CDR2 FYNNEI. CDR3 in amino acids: CASRGQTSGGRAQYF. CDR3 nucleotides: TGTGCCAGCAGGGGACAGACTAGCGGGGGCCGGGCCCAGTACTTC. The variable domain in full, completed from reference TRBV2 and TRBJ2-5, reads EPEVTQTPSHQVTQMGQEVILRCVPISNHLYFYWYRQILGQKVEFLVSFYNNEISEKSEIFDDQFSVERPDGSNFTLKIRSTKLEDSAMYFCASRGQTSGGRAQYFGPGTRLLVL.

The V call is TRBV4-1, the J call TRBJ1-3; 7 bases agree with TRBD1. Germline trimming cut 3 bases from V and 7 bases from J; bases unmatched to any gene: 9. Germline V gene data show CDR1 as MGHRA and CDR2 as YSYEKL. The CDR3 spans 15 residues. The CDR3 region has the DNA TGCGCCAGCAGCCATGACAGGGCCAAAGGGAACACCATATATTTT. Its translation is CASSHDRAKGNTIYF.

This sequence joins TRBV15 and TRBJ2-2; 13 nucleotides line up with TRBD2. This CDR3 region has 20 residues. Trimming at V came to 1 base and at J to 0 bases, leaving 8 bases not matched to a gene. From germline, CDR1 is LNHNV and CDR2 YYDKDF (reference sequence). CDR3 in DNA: TGTGCCACCAGCAGAGCCCAGGTGACTAGCGGGGGGTCGAACACCGGGGAGCTGTTTTTT. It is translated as CATSRAQVTSGGSNTGELFF.

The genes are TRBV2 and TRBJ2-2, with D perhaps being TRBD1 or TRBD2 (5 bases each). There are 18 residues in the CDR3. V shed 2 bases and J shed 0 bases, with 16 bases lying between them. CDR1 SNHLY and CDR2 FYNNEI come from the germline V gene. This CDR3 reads CASSEIRDRLANTGELFF. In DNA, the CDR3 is TGTGCCAGCAGTGAAATCCGGGACCGTCTGGCGAACACCGGGGAGCTGTTTTTT.

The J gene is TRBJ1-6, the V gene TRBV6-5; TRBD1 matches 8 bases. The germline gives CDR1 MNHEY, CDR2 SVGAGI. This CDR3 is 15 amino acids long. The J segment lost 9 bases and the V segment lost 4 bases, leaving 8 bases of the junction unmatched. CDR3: CASSSIRTGRSPLHF. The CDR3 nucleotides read TGTGCCAGCAGTTCTATTCGGACAGGGCGTTCACCCCTCCACTTT.

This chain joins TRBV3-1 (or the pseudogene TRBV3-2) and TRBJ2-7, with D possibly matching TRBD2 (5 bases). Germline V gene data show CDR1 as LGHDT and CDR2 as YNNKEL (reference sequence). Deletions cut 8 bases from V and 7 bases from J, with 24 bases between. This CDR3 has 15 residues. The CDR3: CASAVRIADSGEQYF. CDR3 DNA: TGTGCCAGCGCGGTCAGGATCGCAGATTCGGGGGAGCAGTACTTC.

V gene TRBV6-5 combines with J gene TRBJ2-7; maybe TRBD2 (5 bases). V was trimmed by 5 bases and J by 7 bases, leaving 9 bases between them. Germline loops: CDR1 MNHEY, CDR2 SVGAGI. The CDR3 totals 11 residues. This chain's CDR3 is CASSLAWEQYF. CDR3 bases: TGTGCCAGCAGTCTAGCATGGGAGCAGTACTTC.

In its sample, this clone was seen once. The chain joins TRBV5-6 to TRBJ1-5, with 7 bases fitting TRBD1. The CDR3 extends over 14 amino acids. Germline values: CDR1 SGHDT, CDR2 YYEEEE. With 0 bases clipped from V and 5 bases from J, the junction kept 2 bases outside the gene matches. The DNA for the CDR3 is TGTGCCAGCAGCTTGGAGGGGGCTGATCAGCCCCAGCATTTT. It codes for CASSLEGADQPQHF.

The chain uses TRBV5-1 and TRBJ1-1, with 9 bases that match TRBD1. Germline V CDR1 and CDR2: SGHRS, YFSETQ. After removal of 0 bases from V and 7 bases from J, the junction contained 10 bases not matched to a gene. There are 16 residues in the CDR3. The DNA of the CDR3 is TGCGCCAGCAGCTTGGAAACAGGGGGCGGAGGGGGTGAAGCTTTCTTT. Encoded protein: CASSLETGGGGGEAFF.

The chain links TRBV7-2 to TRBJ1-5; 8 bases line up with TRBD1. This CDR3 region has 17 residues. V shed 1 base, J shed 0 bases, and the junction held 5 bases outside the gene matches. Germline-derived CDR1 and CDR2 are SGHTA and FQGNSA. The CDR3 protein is CASSLVGQDFSNQPQHF. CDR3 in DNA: TGTGCCAGCAGCTTAGTGGGACAGGACTTTAGCAATCAGCCCCAGCATTTT. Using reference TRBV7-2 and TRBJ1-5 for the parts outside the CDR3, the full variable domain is GAGVSQSPSNKVTEKGKDVELRCDPISGHTALYWYRQSLGQGLEFLIYFQGNSAPDKSGLPSDRFSAERTGGSVSTLTIQRTQQEDSAVYLCASSLVGQDFSNQPQHFGDGTRLSIL.

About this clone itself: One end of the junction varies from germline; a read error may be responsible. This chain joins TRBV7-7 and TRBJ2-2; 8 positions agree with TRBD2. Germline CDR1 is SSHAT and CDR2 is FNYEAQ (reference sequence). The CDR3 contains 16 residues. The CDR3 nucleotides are TGTGCTAGCAGCCGGGGGGGAGCCTCGAACACCGGGGAGCTGTTTTTT. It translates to CASSRGGASNTGELFF. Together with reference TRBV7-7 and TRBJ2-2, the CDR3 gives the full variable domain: GAGVSQSPRYKVTKRGQDVTLRCDPISSHATLYWYQQALGQGPEFLTYFNYEAQPDKSGLPSDRFSAERPEGSISTLTIQRTEQRDSAMYRCASSRGGASNTGELFFGEGSRLTVL.

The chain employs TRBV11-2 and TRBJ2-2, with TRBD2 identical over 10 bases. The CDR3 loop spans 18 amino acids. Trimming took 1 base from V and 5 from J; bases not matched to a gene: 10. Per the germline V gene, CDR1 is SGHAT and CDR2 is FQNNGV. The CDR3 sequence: CASSLVRASGSMTGELFF. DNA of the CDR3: TGTGCCAGCAGCTTAGTGCGGGCTAGCGGGAGTATGACCGGGGAGCTGTTTTTT. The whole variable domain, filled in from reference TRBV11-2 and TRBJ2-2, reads EAGVAQSPRYKIIEKRQSVAFWCNPISGHATLYWYQQILGQGPKLLIQFQNNGVVDDSQLPKDRFSAERLKGVDSTLKIQPAKLEDSAVYLCASSLVRASGSMTGELFFGEGSRLTVL.

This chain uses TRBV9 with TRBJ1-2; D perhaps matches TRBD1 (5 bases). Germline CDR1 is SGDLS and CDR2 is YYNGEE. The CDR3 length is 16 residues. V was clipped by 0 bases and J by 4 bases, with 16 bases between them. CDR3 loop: CASSVDDSKGGYGYTF. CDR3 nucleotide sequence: TGTGCCAGCAGCGTAGACGACAGCAAGGGCGGCTATGGCTACACCTTC.

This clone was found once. The CDR3 spells CASSARQGSYNEQFF. The DNA of the CDR3 is TGTGCCAGCAGCGCCCGCCAAGGCTCATACAATGAGCAGTTCTTC. This chain links TRBV7-8 with TRBJ2-1; D is unclear. This CDR3 is 15 amino acids long. Germline V gives CDR1 SGHVS, CDR2 FQNEAQ. The V end was cut by 5 bases, the J end by 4 bases, with 15 bases between. Complete variable domain (other parts from reference TRBV7-8 and TRBJ2-1): GAGVSQSPRYKVAKRGQDVALRCDPISGHVSLFWYQQALGQGPEFLTYFQNEAQLDKSGLPSDRFFAERPEGSVSTLKIQRTQQEDSAVYLCASSARQGSYNEQFFGPGTRLTVL.

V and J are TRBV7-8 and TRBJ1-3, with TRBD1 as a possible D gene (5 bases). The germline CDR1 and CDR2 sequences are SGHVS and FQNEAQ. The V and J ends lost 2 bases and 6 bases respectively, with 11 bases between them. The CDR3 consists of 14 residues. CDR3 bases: TGTGCCAGCAGCTTAAGCCAGGGCGAAAACACCATATATTTT. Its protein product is CASSLSQGENTIYF.

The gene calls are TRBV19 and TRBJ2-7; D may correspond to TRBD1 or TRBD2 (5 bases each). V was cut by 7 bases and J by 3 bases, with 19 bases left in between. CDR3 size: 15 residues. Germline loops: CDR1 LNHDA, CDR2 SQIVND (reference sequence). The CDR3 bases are TGTGCCAGTACCGGGGCGAGACACCAGGACTACGAGCAGTACTTC. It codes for CASTGARHQDYEQYF.

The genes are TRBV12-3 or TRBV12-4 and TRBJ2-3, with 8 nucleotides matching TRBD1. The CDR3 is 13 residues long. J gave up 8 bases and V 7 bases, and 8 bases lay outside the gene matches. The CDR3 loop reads CASILQGDATQYF. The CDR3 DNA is TGTGCCAGCATCTTACAGGGGGACGCTACGCAGTATTTT.

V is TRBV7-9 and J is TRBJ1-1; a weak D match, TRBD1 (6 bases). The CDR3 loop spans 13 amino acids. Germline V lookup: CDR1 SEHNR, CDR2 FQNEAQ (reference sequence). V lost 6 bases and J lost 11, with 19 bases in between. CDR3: CASSSTLLGAAFF. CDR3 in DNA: TGTGCCAGCAGTTCGACCCTGCTGGGGGCGGCTTTCTTT.

The CDR3 sequence is CASSLNYEQYF. CDR3 in DNA: TGTGCCAGCAGCTTAAACTACGAGCAGTACTTC. This chain uses TRBV7-2 with TRBJ2-7, with D hard to call. This CDR3 has 11 residues. V was trimmed by 2 bases and J by 3 bases, leaving 2 bases between them. Germline V gives CDR1 SGHTA, CDR2 FQGNSA.

In nucleotides, the CDR3 is TGTGCCAGCAGCTATCAGACTAGCGGGAAGACCGGGGAGCTGTTTTTT. Translated, it gives CASSYQTSGKTGELFF. The chain employs TRBV7-9 and TRBJ2-2, with 11 bases matching TRBD2. The germline CDR1 and CDR2 sequences are SEHNR and FQNEAQ (reference sequence). The CDR3 has 16 amino acids. Trimming took 4 bases from V and 5 from J; bases not matched to a gene: 6.

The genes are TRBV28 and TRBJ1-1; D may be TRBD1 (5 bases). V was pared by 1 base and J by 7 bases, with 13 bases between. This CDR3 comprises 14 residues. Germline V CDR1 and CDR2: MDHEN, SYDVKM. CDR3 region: CASSLFDSQIEAFF. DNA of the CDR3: TGTGCCAGCAGTTTATTCGACAGTCAAATTGAAGCTTTCTTT.

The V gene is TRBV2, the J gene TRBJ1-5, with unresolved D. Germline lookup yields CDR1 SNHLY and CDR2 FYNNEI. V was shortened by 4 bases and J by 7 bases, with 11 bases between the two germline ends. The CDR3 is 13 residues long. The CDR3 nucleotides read TGTGCCAGCAGTGTAGCTATCCGACAGCCCCAGCATTTT. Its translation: CASSVAIRQPQHF.

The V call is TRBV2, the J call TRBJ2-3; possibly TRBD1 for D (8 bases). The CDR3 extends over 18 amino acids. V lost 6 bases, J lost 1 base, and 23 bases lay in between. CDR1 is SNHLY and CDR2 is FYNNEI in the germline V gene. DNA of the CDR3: TGTGCCAGCAGAGCCGGGACAGGCGCGGGAGTGGGCACAGATACGCAGTATTTT. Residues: CASRAGTGAGVGTDTQYF.

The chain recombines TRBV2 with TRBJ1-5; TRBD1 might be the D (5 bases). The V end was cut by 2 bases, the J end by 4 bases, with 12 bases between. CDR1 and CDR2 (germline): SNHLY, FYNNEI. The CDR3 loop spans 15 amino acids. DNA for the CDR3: TGTGCCAGCAGTGAAAGGAGCGGGGGGAATCAGCCCCAGCATTTT. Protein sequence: CASSERSGGNQPQHF.

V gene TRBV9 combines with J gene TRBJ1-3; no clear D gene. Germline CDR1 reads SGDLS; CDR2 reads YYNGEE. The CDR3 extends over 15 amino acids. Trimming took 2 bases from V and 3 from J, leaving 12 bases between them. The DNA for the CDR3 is TGTGCCAGCAGCGTCAGTGGGGATCGTGGAAACACCATATATTTT. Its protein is CASSVSGDRGNTIYF.

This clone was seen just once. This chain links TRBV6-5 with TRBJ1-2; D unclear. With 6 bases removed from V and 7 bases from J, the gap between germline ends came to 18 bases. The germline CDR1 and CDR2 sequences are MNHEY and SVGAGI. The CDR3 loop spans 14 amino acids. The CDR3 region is CASSLKEGSSGYTF. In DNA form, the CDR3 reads TGTGCCAGCAGCCTTAAGGAGGGCTCTAGTGGCTACACCTTC.